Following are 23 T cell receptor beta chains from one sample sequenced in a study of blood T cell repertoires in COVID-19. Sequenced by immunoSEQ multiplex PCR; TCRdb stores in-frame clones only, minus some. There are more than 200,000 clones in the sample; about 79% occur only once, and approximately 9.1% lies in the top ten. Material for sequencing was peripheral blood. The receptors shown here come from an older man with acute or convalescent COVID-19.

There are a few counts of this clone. The CDR3 DNA is TGTGCCAGCACTCTAAGGCTAGCAGAGCTGTTTTTT. Amino acids: CASTLRLAELFF. The chain combines TRBV2 with TRBJ2-2, with a tentative D call TRBD2 (5 bases). The V end was cut by 7 bases, the J end by 11 bases, with 14 bases between. The CDR3 has 12 amino acids. The germline CDR1 and CDR2 sequences are SNHLY and FYNNEI.

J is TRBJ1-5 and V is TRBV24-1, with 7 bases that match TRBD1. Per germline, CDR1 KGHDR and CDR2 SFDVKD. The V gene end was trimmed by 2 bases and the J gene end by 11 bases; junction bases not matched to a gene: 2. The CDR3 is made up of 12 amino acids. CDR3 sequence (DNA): TGTGCCACCAGTGATTCAACAGGGGCCCAGCATTTT. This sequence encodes CATSDSTGAQHF.

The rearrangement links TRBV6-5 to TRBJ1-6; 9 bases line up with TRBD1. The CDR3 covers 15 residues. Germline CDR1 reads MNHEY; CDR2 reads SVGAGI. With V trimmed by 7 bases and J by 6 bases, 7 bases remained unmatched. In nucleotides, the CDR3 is TGTGCCAGCAAAGACAGGGGGAGCGGTAATTCACCCCTCCACTTT. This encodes CASKDRGSGNSPLHF.

The CDR3 nucleotides are TGCGCCAGCAGGGAGGTGGTGGCTCCGACAGGGCTTGGAGAGACCCAGTACTTC. As protein: CASREVVAPTGLGETQYF. This chain uses TRBV10-1 with TRBJ2-5; 7 nucleotides agree with TRBD1. The length of the CDR3 is 18 residues. The J segment lost 4 bases and the V segment lost 6 bases, leaving 20 bases of the junction unmatched. Germline V CDR1 and CDR2: WNHNN, SYGVQD (reference sequence).

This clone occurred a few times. The CDR3: CASTRQGNQPQHF. The CDR3 DNA reads as TGTGCCAGCACTCGCCAGGGCAATCAGCCCCAGCATTTT. The gene calls are TRBV7-2 and TRBJ1-5; D unclear. Trimming pared 7 bases from V and 2 bases from J, leaving 9 bases between. The CDR3 loop spans 13 amino acids. Germline CDR1 reads SGHTA; CDR2 reads FQGNSA.

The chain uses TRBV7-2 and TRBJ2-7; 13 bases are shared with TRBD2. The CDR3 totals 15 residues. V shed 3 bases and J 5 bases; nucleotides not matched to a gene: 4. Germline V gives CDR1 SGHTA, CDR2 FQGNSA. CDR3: CASSFTSGRANEQYF. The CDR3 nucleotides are TGTGCCAGCAGCTTTACTAGCGGGAGGGCCAACGAGCAGTACTTC.

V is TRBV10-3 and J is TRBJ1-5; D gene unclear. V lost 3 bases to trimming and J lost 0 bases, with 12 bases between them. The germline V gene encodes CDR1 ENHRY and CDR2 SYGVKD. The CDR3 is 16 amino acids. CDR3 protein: CAISDKTGNSNQPQHF. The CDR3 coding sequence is TGTGCCATCAGTGACAAGACGGGGAATAGCAATCAGCCCCAGCATTTT.

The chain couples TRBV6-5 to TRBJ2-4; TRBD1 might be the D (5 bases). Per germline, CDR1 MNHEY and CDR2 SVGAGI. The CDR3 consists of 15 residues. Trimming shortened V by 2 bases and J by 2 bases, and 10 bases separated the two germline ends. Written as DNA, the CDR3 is TGTGCCAGCAGTTACCAACCAGGGACCAAAAACATTCAGTACTTC. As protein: CASSYQPGTKNIQYF.

Here the CDR3 DNA reads TGTGCCAGCAGCCCGTTCCACCCCAGCTACGAGCAGTACTTC. Its translation is CASSPFHPSYEQYF. This sequence joins TRBV7-3 and TRBJ2-7; D uncertain. Germline V CDR1 and CDR2: SGHTA, FQGTGA. The CDR3 sequence is 14 residues long. The ends were cut back, 5 bases at V and 3 bases at J, with 14 bases in the middle.

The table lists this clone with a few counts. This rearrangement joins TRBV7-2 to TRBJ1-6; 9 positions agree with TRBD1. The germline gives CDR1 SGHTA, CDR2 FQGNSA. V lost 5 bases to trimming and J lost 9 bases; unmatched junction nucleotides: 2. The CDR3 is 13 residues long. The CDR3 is CASSLDRGSPLHF. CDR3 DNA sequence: TGTGCCAGCAGCCTGGACAGGGGTTCACCCCTCCACTTT.

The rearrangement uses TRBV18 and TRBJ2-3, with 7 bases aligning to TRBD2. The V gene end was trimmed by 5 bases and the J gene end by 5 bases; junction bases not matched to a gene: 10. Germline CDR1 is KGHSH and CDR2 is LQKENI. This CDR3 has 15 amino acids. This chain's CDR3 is CASSAGRGAVDTQYF. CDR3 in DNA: TGTGCCAGCTCAGCTGGGAGGGGCGCAGTAGATACGCAGTATTTT.

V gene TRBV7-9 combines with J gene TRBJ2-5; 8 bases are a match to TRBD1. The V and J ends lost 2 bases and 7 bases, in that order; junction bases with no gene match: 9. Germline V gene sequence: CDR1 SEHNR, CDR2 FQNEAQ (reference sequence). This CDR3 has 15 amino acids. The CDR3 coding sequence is TGTGCCAGCAGCTTACAGGGACAGGCGCCGGGGACCCAGTACTTC. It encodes CASSLQGQAPGTQYF.

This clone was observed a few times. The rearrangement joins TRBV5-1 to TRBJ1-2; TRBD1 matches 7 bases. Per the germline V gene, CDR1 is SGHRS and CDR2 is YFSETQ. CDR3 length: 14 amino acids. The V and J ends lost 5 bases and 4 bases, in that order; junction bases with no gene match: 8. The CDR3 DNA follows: TGCGCCAGCAGTTTTGGACAGGAGACCTATGGCTACACCTTC. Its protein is CASSFGQETYGYTF.

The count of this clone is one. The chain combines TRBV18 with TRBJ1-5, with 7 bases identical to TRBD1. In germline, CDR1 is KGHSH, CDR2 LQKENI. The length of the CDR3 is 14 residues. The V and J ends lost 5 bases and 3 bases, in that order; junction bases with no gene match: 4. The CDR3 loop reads CASSGGQANQPQHF. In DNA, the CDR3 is TGTGCCAGCTCAGGAGGACAGGCCAATCAGCCCCAGCATTTT.

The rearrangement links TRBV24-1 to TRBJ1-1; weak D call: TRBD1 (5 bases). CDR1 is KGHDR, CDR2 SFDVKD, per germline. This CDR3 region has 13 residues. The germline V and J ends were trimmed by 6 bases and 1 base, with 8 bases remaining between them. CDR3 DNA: TGTGCCACCAGTCGTCAGGGGAACACTGAAGCTTTCTTT. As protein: CATSRQGNTEAFF.

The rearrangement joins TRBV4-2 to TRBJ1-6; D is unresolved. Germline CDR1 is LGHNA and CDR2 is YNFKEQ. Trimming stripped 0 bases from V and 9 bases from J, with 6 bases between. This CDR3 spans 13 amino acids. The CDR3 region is CASSQDAGSPLHF. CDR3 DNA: TGTGCCAGCAGCCAAGATGCGGGTTCACCCCTCCACTTT.

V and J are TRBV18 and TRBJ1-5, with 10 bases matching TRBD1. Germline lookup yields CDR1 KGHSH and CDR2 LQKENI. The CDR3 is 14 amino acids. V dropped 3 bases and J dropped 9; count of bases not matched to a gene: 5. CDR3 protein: CASSPGTGERPQHF. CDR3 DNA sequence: TGTGCCAGCTCACCCGGGACAGGGGAAAGGCCCCAGCATTTT.

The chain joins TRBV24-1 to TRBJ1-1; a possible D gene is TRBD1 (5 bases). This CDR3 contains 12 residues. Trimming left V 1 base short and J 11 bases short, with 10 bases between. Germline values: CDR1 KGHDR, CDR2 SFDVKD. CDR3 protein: CATSDLGVGAFF. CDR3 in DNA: TGTGCCACCAGTGATTTAGGGGTTGGGGCTTTCTTT.

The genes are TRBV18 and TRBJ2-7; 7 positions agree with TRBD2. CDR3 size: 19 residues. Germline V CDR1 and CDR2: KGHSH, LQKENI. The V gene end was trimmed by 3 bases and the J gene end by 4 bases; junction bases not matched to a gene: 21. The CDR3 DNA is TGTGCCAGCTCACCCTCCCTCAGAAATAGCGGGCCTGTGGGGTACGAGCAGTACTTC. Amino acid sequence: CASSPSLRNSGPVGYEQYF. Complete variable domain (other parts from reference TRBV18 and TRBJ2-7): NAGVMQNPRHLVRRRGQEARLRCSPMKGHSHVYWYRQLPEEGLKFMVYLQKENIIDESGMPKERFSAEFPKEGPSILRIQQVVRGDSAAYFCASSPSLRNSGPVGYEQYFGPGTRLTVT.

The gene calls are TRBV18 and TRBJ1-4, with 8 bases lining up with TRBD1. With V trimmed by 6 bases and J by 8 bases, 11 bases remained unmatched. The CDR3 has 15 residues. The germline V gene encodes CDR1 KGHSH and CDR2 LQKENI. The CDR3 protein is CASSPKTGGGEKLFF. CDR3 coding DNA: TGTGCCAGCTCGCCCAAAACAGGGGGAGGCGAAAAACTGTTTTTT.

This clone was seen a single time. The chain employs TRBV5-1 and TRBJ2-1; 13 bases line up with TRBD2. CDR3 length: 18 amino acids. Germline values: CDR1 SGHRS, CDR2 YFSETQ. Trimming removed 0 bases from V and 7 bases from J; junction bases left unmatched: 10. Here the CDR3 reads CASSLAGTSGTLENEQFF. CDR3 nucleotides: TGCGCCAGCAGCTTGGCTGGGACTAGCGGGACCCTAGAAAATGAGCAGTTCTTC.

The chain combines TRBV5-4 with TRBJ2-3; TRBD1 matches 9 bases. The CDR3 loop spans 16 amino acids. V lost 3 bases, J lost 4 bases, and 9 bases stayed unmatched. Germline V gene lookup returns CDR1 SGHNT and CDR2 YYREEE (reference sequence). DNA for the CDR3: TGTGCCAGCAGCTCCCTGGGGACAGGGTCTCCAGATACGCAGTATTTT. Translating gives CASSSLGTGSPDTQYF.

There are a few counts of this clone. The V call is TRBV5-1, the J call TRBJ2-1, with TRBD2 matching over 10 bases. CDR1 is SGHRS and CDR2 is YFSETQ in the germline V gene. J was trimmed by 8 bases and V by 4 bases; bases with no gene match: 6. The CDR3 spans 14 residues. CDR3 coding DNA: TGCGCCAGCAGCACTAGCGGGATTACACATGAGCAGTTCTTC. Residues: CASSTSGITHEQFF.